Below, 5 T cell receptor beta chains from the same sample are listed, as sequenced in a study of CD8 T cells in ankylosing spondylitis. Each CDR3 protein gets one entry after TCRdb re-called the 5' RACE reads with MiXCR. The repertoire includes around 320,000 distinct CDR3 sequences, roughly 20% of them detected once, and roughly 3.4% sits in the top ten. The sample comprised blood, either unsorted or a sorted T cell fraction (not recorded which). These receptors all come from a female donor with ankylosing spondylitis or in good health (not recorded which).

This clonotype was seen once. The J gene is TRBJ2-1, the V gene TRBV27; TRBD2 matches 8 bases. CDR3 length: 15 residues. V lost 6 bases and J lost 11; bases outside the gene matches: 15. Looked up from germline, CDR1 is MNHEY and CDR2 is SMNVEV (reference sequence). The CDR3 DNA follows: TGTGCCAGCAGCGCACGGGGGGGGCCCTTCCGCCAGCAGTTCTTC. Protein: CASSARGGPFRQQFF.

V and J are TRBV20-1 and TRBJ2-7; 8 nucleotides line up with TRBD2. The V gene end was trimmed by 1 base and the J gene end by 5 bases; junction bases not matched to a gene: 7. The CDR3 consists of 14 residues. From germline, CDR1 is DFQATT and CDR2 SNEGSKA (reference sequence). CDR3 nucleotide sequence: TGCAGTGCTAGAGGAGACGGGAGGGCCAACGAGCAGTACTTC. It translates to CSARGDGRANEQYF.

This clonotype showed up just a few times. This rearrangement joins TRBV27 to TRBJ2-7; D remains unclear. V lost 6 bases, J lost 2 bases, and 11 bases lay in between. Germline CDR1 and CDR2: MNHEY and SMNVEV (reference sequence). This CDR3 contains 13 residues. The CDR3: CASRGSSTYEQYF. The CDR3, as DNA: TGTGCCAGCAGGGGTAGCTCGACCTACGAGCAGTACTTC.

This clonotype came up a few times. This rearrangement joins TRBV10-3 to TRBJ1-1; D ambiguous. V gave up 0 bases and J gave up 1 base, with 6 bases separating them. CDR3 length: 14 residues. The germline CDR1 and CDR2 sequences are ENHRY and SYGVKD. Here the CDR3 reads CAISESTSNTEAFF. Written as DNA, the CDR3 is TGTGCCATCAGTGAGTCGACCTCGAACACTGAAGCTTTCTTT.

This clonotype has more than one count but fewer than ten. The rearrangement uses TRBV10-1 and TRBJ2-1; D is perhaps TRBD1 (5 bases). This CDR3 is 12 amino acids long. Germline assignment: CDR1 WNHNN and CDR2 SYGVQD (reference sequence). Trimming pared 11 bases from V and 5 bases from J, leaving 13 bases between. The CDR3 region has the DNA TGCGCCGGCCCGAGCAGGGACAATGAGCAGTTCTTC. Translated: CAGPSRDNEQFF.